This passage covers 15 T cell receptor beta chains from one sample sequenced in a study of PD-1 blockade in classical Hodgkin lymphoma. Relapses following autologous stem cell transplantation were seen in all patients, with brentuximab vedotin exposure varying. Assay used: immunoSEQ multiplex PCR; TCRdb lists only in-frame clones, some missing. This sample yields 72,000 or so clones, of which roughly 91% are seen a single time; under 9.5% belongs to the top ten. The source material was peripheral blood mononuclear cells (PBMCs), sampled at baseline. The receptors stem from a human donor with classical Hodgkin lymphoma.

About this clone itself: The germline gene is not matched at one end of the junction; a read error may be the cause. The chain joins TRBV5-8 to TRBJ2-5; TRBD1 agrees at 8 bases. Germline V lookup: CDR1 SGHTS, CDR2 YDEGEE. The CDR3 has 14 residues. CDR3 region: CASNLPRQGQTQYF. The CDR3 DNA is TGTGCCAGCAACTTGCCGAGACAGGGGCAGACCCAGTACTTC.

The genes are TRBV27 and TRBJ2-6; D remains ambiguous. The germline V gene encodes CDR1 MNHEY and CDR2 SMNVEV (reference sequence). Trimming pared 6 bases from V and 0 bases from J, leaving 6 bases between. This CDR3 has 14 residues. The CDR3 is CASSQNSGANVLTF. CDR3 coding DNA: TGTGCCAGCAGCCAAAACTCTGGGGCCAACGTCCTGACTTTC.

This sequence joins TRBV5-1 and TRBJ2-2, with 9 bases identical to TRBD1. In germline, CDR1 is SGHRS, CDR2 YFSETQ. CDR3 length equals 16 residues. The ends lost 1 base at V and 6 bases at J; junction bases unmatched: 7. Here the CDR3 reads CASSLSTGGESGELFF. The CDR3 bases are TGCGCCAGCAGCTTGAGTACAGGGGGCGAATCCGGGGAGCTGTTTTTT.

The chain joins TRBV27 to TRBJ1-2; D is ambiguous. Germline V gene sequence: CDR1 MNHEY, CDR2 SMNVEV (reference sequence). The CDR3 has 16 amino acids. Trimming shortened V by 0 bases and J by 0 bases, and 11 bases separated the two germline ends. Here the CDR3 reads CASSLSPTTPNYGYTF. The CDR3 region has the DNA TGTGCCAGCAGTTTATCACCGACAACTCCTAACTATGGCTACACCTTC.

This chain uses TRBV7-9 with TRBJ1-4, with unresolved D. Trimming pared 0 bases from V and 0 bases from J, leaving 5 bases between. Germline loops: CDR1 SEHNR, CDR2 FQNEAQ (reference sequence). This CDR3 has 15 amino acids. CDR3 amino acids: CASSLAGPTNEKLFF. In DNA form, the CDR3 reads TGTGCCAGCAGCTTAGCGGGTCCAACTAATGAAAAACTGTTTTTT. The whole variable domain, filled in from reference TRBV7-9 and TRBJ1-4, reads DTGVSQNPRHKITKRGQNVTFRCDPISEHNRLYWYRQTLGQGPEFLTYFQNEAQLEKSRLLSDRFSAERPKGSFSTLEIQRTEQGDSAMYLCASSLAGPTNEKLFFGSGTQLSVL.

The chain combines TRBV2 with TRBJ2-7, with TRBD1 identical over 9 bases. After removal of 11 bases from V and 5 bases from J, the junction contained 13 bases not matched to a gene. Germline CDR1 and CDR2: SNHLY and FYNNEI. There are 14 residues in the CDR3. CDR3 in amino acids: CAARPGTGSDEQYF. The CDR3 DNA reads as TGTGCCGCCCGCCCCGGGACAGGGAGCGACGAGCAGTACTTC.

The rearrangement links TRBV7-2 to TRBJ2-7; D not certain. Germline V gives CDR1 SGHTA, CDR2 FQGNSA. This CDR3 is built from 11 residues. The V and J ends lost 9 bases and 4 bases respectively, with 10 bases between them. CDR3 in amino acids: CARAFYYEQYF. DNA of the CDR3: TGTGCCAGAGCATTCTATTACGAGCAGTACTTC.

The DNA for the CDR3 is TGTGCCAGCAGCATAGCGGGAGTAGGAATGGCCTACGAGCAGTACTTC. It translates to CASSIAGVGMAYEQYF. The V gene is TRBV27, the J gene TRBJ2-7; the match to TRBD2 covers 9 bases. Germline loops: CDR1 MNHEY, CDR2 SMNVEV (reference sequence). With V trimmed by 6 bases and J by 2 bases, 11 bases remained unmatched. The CDR3 contains 16 residues.

This chain joins TRBV11-2 and TRBJ2-5; D is perhaps TRBD1 or TRBD2 (5 bases each). The CDR3 consists of 14 residues. Trimming stripped 4 bases from V and 2 bases from J, with 11 bases between. Germline V gives CDR1 SGHAT, CDR2 FQNNGV. The CDR3 nucleotides are TGTGCCAGCAGCTCGGGGACGGCACAAGAGACCCAGTACTTC. Protein: CASSSGTAQETQYF.

This chain uses TRBV6-5 with TRBJ2-3; unclear D gene. V was pared by 2 bases and J by 0 bases, with 9 bases between. This CDR3 is 15 amino acids long. Germline V gene lookup returns CDR1 MNHEY and CDR2 SVGAGI. CDR3 protein: CASSYTGPSTDTQYF. The CDR3 DNA reads TGTGCCAGCAGTTACACCGGGCCAAGCACAGATACGCAGTATTTT.

The chain combines TRBV21-1 with TRBJ1-4; TRBD1, the table's D call, was not compared with the DNA. TRBV21-1 is marked as a pseudogene. The CDR3 length is 11 residues. The CDR3 protein is CAIPGQASKFF. In DNA form, the CDR3 reads TGTGCCATCCCGGGACAAGCCTCCAAGTTTTTT.

The V call is TRBV6-5, the J call TRBJ2-7; D is perhaps TRBD1 (6 bases). V was trimmed by 7 bases and J by 0 bases, leaving 10 bases between them. The CDR3 is made up of 13 amino acids. The V gene's germline CDR1 is MNHEY and CDR2 SVGAGI. CDR3 DNA: TGTGCCAGCAAAAGCAGGGGCTCCTACGAGCAGTACTTC. Its translation is CASKSRGSYEQYF.

This chain connects TRBV30 to TRBJ1-4; maybe TRBD1 (5 bases). The CDR3 sequence is 13 residues long. V gave up 4 bases and J gave up 10 bases, with 16 bases separating them. CDR1 is GTSNPN, CDR2 SVGIG, per germline (reference sequence). CDR3 bases: TGTGCCTGGACCCAGGCGGAGGGGAGAAAACTGTTTTTT. It translates to CAWTQAEGRKLFF.

This chain joins TRBV4-3 and TRBJ1-4; TRBD1 might be the D (5 bases). CDR1 and CDR2 (germline): LGHNA, YSLEER. Trimming removed 8 bases at V and 3 bases at J, with 13 bases between. There are 14 residues in the CDR3. The CDR3 region is CASRTDTANEKLFF. In DNA, the CDR3 is TGCGCCAGCCGGACGGACACGGCTAATGAAAAACTGTTTTTT.

The J gene is TRBJ1-2, the V gene TRBV5-1; 7 nucleotides agree with TRBD1. The V segment lost 3 bases and the J segment 2 bases; nucleotides outside the gene matches: 10. The CDR3 runs 16 residues. Germline V lookup: CDR1 SGHRS, CDR2 YFSETQ. In DNA, the CDR3 is TGCGCCAGCAGCTCATTCCCCAGGGGGAAGAACTATGGCTACACCTTC. Its translation is CASSSFPRGKNYGYTF.